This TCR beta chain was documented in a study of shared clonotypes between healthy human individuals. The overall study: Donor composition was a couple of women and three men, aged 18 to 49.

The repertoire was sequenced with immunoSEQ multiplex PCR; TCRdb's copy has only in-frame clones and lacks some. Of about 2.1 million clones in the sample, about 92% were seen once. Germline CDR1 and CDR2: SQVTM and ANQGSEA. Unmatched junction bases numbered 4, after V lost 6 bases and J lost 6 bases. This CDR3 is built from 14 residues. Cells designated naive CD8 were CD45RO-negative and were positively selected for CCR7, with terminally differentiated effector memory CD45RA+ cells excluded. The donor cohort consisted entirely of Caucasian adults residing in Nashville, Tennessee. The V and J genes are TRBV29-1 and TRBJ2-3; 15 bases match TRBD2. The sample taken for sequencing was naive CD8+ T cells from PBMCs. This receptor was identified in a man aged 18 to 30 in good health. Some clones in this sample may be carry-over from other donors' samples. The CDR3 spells CSVGTSGRFDTQYF. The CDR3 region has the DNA TGCAGCGTGGGGACTAGCGGGAGGTTCGATACGCAGTATTTT.